This TCR beta chain is from a study of regulatory T cells in long-lasting Graves disease. Study-wide results and limits: Persistent patients had a count of shared public clonotypes (approximately 3,000) that exceeded that of new patients (966). Peripheral blood, not thyroid tissue, was the sole material studied.

The time point here: newly diagnosed GD, antithyroid drugs for less than 3 months. There was RNA extracted from PBMCs, and the TCR library was made from it. Building the TCR beta libraries relied on iRepertoire HTBI primers, and CDR3 regions underwent Arm-PCR. TCRdb fed the multiplex PCR reads into MiXCR, producing one record per CDR3 protein. The repertoire holds hundreds of thousands of distinct CDR3 sequences, 15% to 19% seen once, with about a fifth in the top ten. This clonotype was seen many times. Its antigen is currently unknown. The source material was peripheral blood mononuclear cells (PBMCs), sampled at new diagnosis, from a patient treated with antithyroid drugs. The sequence was obtained from a female donor with Graves disease.

CDR3 in amino acids: CASSQRQAPYNEQFF. The CDR3 coding sequence is TGCGCCAGCAGCCAGAGACAAGCCCCCTACAATGAGCAGTTCTTC. The gene calls are TRBV4-3 and TRBJ2-1; D not certain. The CDR3 extends over 15 amino acids. Trimming cost V 3 bases and J 2 bases, with 11 bases left between them. CDR1 and CDR2 from the germline V gene are LGHNA and YSLEER.